The 22 T cell receptor beta chains below all came from one sample that was sequenced in a study of spatial heterogeneity in lung cancer. General observations from the study: Intratumoral expanded alpha and beta TCR counts were found to track tumor mutation counts.

Which antigens these TCRs recognize remains unknown. TCRdb re-called the 5' RACE reads with MiXCR, one entry per CDR3 protein. The top ten hold less than 11% of the sample, which has 5,000 to 6,000 distinct CDR3 sequences, about 16% seen once. Time point in this sample: sample taken at primary tumor resection. The source was lung tumor tissue, collected at surgery. The receptor source for this set is a male donor with early-stage non-small cell lung cancer.

By sample fraction, this clonotype is medium-sized (0.01 to 0.1%). This beta chain slipped into a library made for alpha chains as a stray read, so its size is not meaningful. The chain recombines TRBV18 with TRBJ1-1; D is perhaps TRBD1 (5 bases). With 4 bases removed from V and 4 bases from J, the gap between germline ends came to 13 bases. The CDR3 loop spans 14 amino acids. The germline V gene encodes CDR1 KGHSH and CDR2 LQKENI. CDR3 coding DNA: TGTGCCAGCTCACTCCGAGGGGTCCTCACTGAAGCTTTCTTT. Translating it yields CASSLRGVLTEAFF.

This clonotype is termed medium-sized. This beta chain came through as a stray read in a library set up for alpha chains, and its size says little. This sequence joins TRBV10-3 and TRBJ2-2; a possible D gene is TRBD2 (6 bases). Per germline, CDR1 ENHRY and CDR2 SYGVKD. This CDR3 has 14 amino acids. Between the trimmed V and J ends, which lost 8 bases and 1 base, there was a span of 11 bases. Here the CDR3 reads CAIGGSRNTGELFF. The CDR3 DNA follows: TGTGCCATCGGGGGGAGCAGGAACACCGGGGAGCTGTTTTTT.

This clonotype is judged medium-sized. The library was built for alpha chains, so this beta chain is an off-target read and its size means little. The chain carries TRBV9 and TRBJ1-3; D is possibly TRBD1 (6 bases). CDR1 is SGDLS, CDR2 YYNGEE, per germline. Trimming left V 4 bases short and J 2 bases short, with 28 bases between. The CDR3 has 20 amino acids. CDR3 nucleotides: TGTGCCAGCAGCCCCCGTGGAAGGGGGACAACCGATTCTGCTGGAAACACCATATATTTT. This encodes CASSPRGRGTTDSAGNTIYF.

In its sample, this clonotype is medium-sized. This beta chain is a stray read from a library made for alpha chains; its abundance is not meaningful. The gene calls are TRBV2 and TRBJ1-6; 11 positions match TRBD1. The V gene's germline CDR1 is SNHLY and CDR2 FYNNEI. V gave up 5 bases and J gave up 9 bases; unmatched junction bases: 3. CDR3 length equals 14 residues. CDR3 bases: TGTGCCAGCAGTCCCGGGACAGGGGGTTCACCCCTCCACTTT. It specifies CASSPGTGGSPLHF.

This clonotype qualifies as medium-sized. The size of this beta chain means little, since it is a stray read in a library made for alpha chains. V and J are TRBV7-9 and TRBJ2-3; the D gene is possibly TRBD2 (6 bases). The germline V gene encodes CDR1 SEHNR and CDR2 FQNEAQ (reference sequence). V gave up 0 bases and J gave up 3 bases, with 10 bases separating them. The CDR3 spans 15 residues. CDR3 sequence: CASSLAVGGTDTQYF. The CDR3 DNA reads TGTGCCAGCAGCTTAGCGGTCGGGGGAACAGATACGCAGTATTTT.

In this sample, this clonotype is medium-sized. The library was designed around alpha chains, so this beta chain is a stray read whose abundance carries little weight. The rearrangement uses TRBV7-2 and TRBJ1-5; tentative D call: TRBD1 (6 bases). V gave up 5 bases and J gave up 4 bases, with 18 bases separating them. The CDR3 is made up of 16 amino acids. Germline V lookup: CDR1 SGHTA, CDR2 FQGNSA. CDR3 bases: TGTGCCAGCAGCCTACTTCCGGGGGGCCTTAATCAGCCCCAGCATTTT. It translates to CASSLLPGGLNQPQHF.

By sample share, this clonotype is medium-sized. This beta chain is a stray read from a library made for alpha chains; its abundance is not meaningful. The J gene is TRBJ2-2, the V gene TRBV29-1; D tentatively fits TRBD1 or TRBD2 (5 bases each). Germline CDR1 is SQVTM and CDR2 is ANQGSEA. The CDR3 is made up of 14 amino acids. Trimming took off 1 base at V and 4 bases at J, with 10 bases between the two ends. CDR3 bases: TGCAGCGTTGAAGTTGGGGCGGGCACCGGGGAGCTGTTTTTT. This sequence encodes CSVEVGAGTGELFF.

By its share, this clonotype is medium-sized. A library prepared for alpha chains yielded this beta chain as an off-target read; its size is of little meaning. The rearrangement joins TRBV5-5 to TRBJ1-5; 7 positions match TRBD1. With V trimmed by 0 bases and J by 4 bases, 4 bases remained unmatched. Germline CDR1 and CDR2: SGHKS and YYEKEE (reference sequence). The CDR3 is 15 amino acids. CDR3: CASSLEQGRNQPQHF. The CDR3 DNA sequence: TGTGCCAGCAGCTTGGAACAGGGGCGGAATCAGCCCCAGCATTTT.

The table lists this clonotype with a few counts. This beta chain came through as a stray read in a library set up for alpha chains, and its size says little. The genes are TRBV5-6 and TRBJ2-3; D not resolved. Deletions cut 4 bases from V and 1 base from J, with 10 bases between. The CDR3 has 14 amino acids. Germline V gene lookup returns CDR1 SGHDT and CDR2 YYEEEE. CDR3 in amino acids: CASSPGFGTDTQYF. The DNA for the CDR3 is TGTGCCAGCAGCCCCGGTTTTGGCACAGATACGCAGTATTTT.

By sample share, this clonotype is medium-sized. This beta chain was picked up by a library intended for alpha chains and is off target, so its count carries little meaning. The chain recombines TRBV25-1 with TRBJ1-1; D not resolved. The germline V and J ends were trimmed by 1 base and 4 bases, with 10 bases remaining between them. CDR1 and CDR2 (germline): MGHDK, SYGVNS. The CDR3 totals 14 residues. CDR3 sequence (DNA): TGTGCCAGCAGTGAATTGGTGGGTCTCACTGAAGCTTTCTTT. This translates into CASSELVGLTEAFF.

This clonotype ranks as medium-sized. This beta chain is a stray sequence in a library constructed for alpha chains; its clone size is not meaningful. The chain links TRBV11-2 to TRBJ1-1, with D uncertain. The CDR3 runs to 13 residues. Germline V gives CDR1 SGHAT, CDR2 FQNNGV. V lost 5 bases and J 1 base, leaving 8 bases between the germline ends. The CDR3: CASSPKRNTEAFF. CDR3 coding DNA: TGTGCCAGCAGCCCTAAACGGAACACTGAAGCTTTCTTT.

This clonotype was recorded a few times. This beta chain appears as a stray read in a library generated for alpha chains; its size is not informative. The V and J genes are TRBV20-1 and TRBJ2-7; TRBD2 agrees at 8 bases. This CDR3 has 14 residues. V was pared by 2 bases and J by 9 bases, with 12 bases of the junction left unmatched. In germline, CDR1 is DFQATT, CDR2 SNEGSKA (reference sequence). The CDR3 loop is CSARRREGLEVQYF. The CDR3, as DNA: TGCAGTGCTAGAAGACGGGAGGGCCTAGAGGTGCAGTACTTC.

This clonotype was recorded many times. Within a library made for alpha chains, this beta chain is off target, and its count is uninformative. CDR3 loop: CASSLVGGSQNTGELFF. CDR3 DNA sequence: TGTGCCAGCAGCTTAGTAGGCGGGAGTCAGAACACCGGGGAGCTGTTTTTT. The J gene is TRBJ2-2, the V gene TRBV7-2; 7 bases match TRBD2. The CDR3 totals 17 residues. V was pared by 1 base and J by 1 base, with 6 bases of the junction left unmatched. CDR1 and CDR2 from the germline V gene are SGHTA and FQGNSA. Full variable domain (outside the CDR3, taken from reference TRBV7-2 and TRBJ2-2): GAGVSQSPSNKVTEKGKDVELRCDPISGHTALYWYRQSLGQGLEFLIYFQGNSAPDKSGLPSDRFSAERTGGSVSTLTIQRTQQEDSAVYLCASSLVGGSQNTGELFFGEGSRLTVL.

A remark on this clonotype: A library made for alpha chains picked up this beta chain off target, so its size means little. V and J are TRBV7-9 and TRBJ1-5, with a weak D call TRBD1 (5 bases). Germline CDR1 SEHNR, CDR2 FQNEAQ (reference sequence). The CDR3 is 19 residues long. V lost 1 base to trimming and J lost 5 bases, with 24 bases between them. CDR3 DNA sequence: TGTGCCAGCAGCTTAGAGGCCCCGGGGCACTCCCGGGTGGATCAGCCCCAGCATTTT. Encoded protein: CASSLEAPGHSRVDQPQHF.

This clonotype is medium-sized within its sample. Because this beta chain is a stray read in a library intended to capture alpha chains, its abundance should not be given much weight. The rearrangement links TRBV3-1 to TRBJ2-6, with D tentatively TRBD1 (5 bases). The CDR3 contains 16 residues. With 3 bases removed from V and 3 bases from J, the gap between germline ends came to 12 bases. Germline lookup yields CDR1 LGHDT and CDR2 YNNKEL (reference sequence). This CDR3 is CASSHNQGSGANVLTF. The CDR3 DNA reads as TGTGCCAGCAGCCACAACCAGGGAAGTGGGGCCAACGTCCTGACTTTC.

In its sample, this clonotype ranks as medium-sized. This beta chain represents an off-target read in a library built for alpha chains; its size is of limited meaning. V gene TRBV20-1 combines with J gene TRBJ2-1; 14 nucleotides agree with TRBD2. V lost 2 bases and J lost 6; bases outside the gene matches: 9. Looked up from germline, CDR1 is DFQATT and CDR2 is SNEGSKA (reference sequence). The CDR3 loop spans 17 amino acids. The CDR3 sequence: CSARSPRLAGGINEQFF. The CDR3 nucleotides read TGCAGTGCTAGATCGCCCCGACTAGCGGGGGGGATCAATGAGCAGTTCTTC.

Of note for this clonotype: This beta chain is off target for a library built for alpha chains, so its abundance means little. V gene TRBV9 combines with J gene TRBJ1-5, with TRBD1 as a possible D gene (5 bases). This CDR3 has 15 amino acids. The V gene's germline CDR1 is SGDLS and CDR2 YYNGEE. V gave up 0 bases and J gave up 2 bases, with 9 bases separating them. The CDR3 is CASSVGQGGNQPQHF. CDR3 nucleotides: TGTGCCAGCAGCGTAGGTCAGGGAGGCAATCAGCCCCAGCATTTT.

This clonotype is categorized as medium-sized (0.01 to 0.1%). Because this beta chain is a stray read in a library intended to capture alpha chains, its abundance should not be given much weight. The chain joins TRBV2 to TRBJ1-6; D ambiguous. This CDR3 region has 12 residues. Trimming removed 3 bases from V and 7 bases from J, with 4 bases in between. CDR1 is SNHLY, CDR2 FYNNEI, per germline. CDR3: CASSDSNSPLHF. The CDR3 DNA is TGTGCCAGCAGTGACTCGAATTCACCCCTCCACTTT.

Comments on this clonotype: A much larger clone is a single base away; this may be a read error. This beta chain is off target for a library built for alpha chains, so its abundance means little. The chain uses TRBV18 and TRBJ2-1, with 9 bases aligning to TRBD1. The CDR3 is made up of 14 amino acids. The V segment lost 3 bases and the J segment 9 bases; nucleotides outside the gene matches: 6. The germline V gene has CDR1 KGHSH and CDR2 LQKENI. CDR3 nucleotides: TGTGCCAGCTCACCCGGGACAGGGCGCATTGAGCAGTTCTTC. It is translated as CASSPGTGRIEQFF.

This clonotype is deemed medium-sized (0.01 to 0.1%). With the library built for alpha chains, this beta chain is off target and its frequency is not meaningful. The CDR3 spells CASSRLGLAGGGTQYF. The DNA for the CDR3 is TGTGCCAGCAGCCGCTTAGGACTAGCGGGCGGCGGGACCCAGTACTTC. The chain couples TRBV14 to TRBJ2-5, with TRBD2 matching over 11 bases. This CDR3 has 16 amino acids. J lost 7 bases, V lost 4 bases, and 11 bases had no gene match. Per the germline V gene, CDR1 is SGHDN and CDR2 is FVKESK.

Worth noting for this clonotype: A library made for alpha chains picked up this beta chain off target, so its size means little. The chain is built from TRBV30 and TRBJ2-6; weak D call: TRBD1 (6 bases). The ends were cut back, 4 bases at V and 1 base at J, with 8 bases in the middle. This CDR3 contains 14 residues. Germline CDR1 reads GTSNPN; CDR2 reads SVGIG (reference sequence). This chain's CDR3 is CAWKGGSGANVLTF. The CDR3 nucleotides read TGTGCCTGGAAAGGGGGATCTGGGGCCAACGTCCTGACTTTC.

In this sample, this clonotype is medium-sized. Little can be read into the size of this beta chain, an off-target read in a library designed for alpha chains. The V call is TRBV3-1, the J call TRBJ2-5; 8 nucleotides line up with TRBD1. The V and J ends lost 5 bases and 3 bases, in that order; junction bases with no gene match: 5. The CDR3 covers 14 residues. Germline lookup yields CDR1 LGHDT and CDR2 YNNKEL (reference sequence). The CDR3 sequence: CASSDDRGEETQYF. The CDR3 region has the DNA TGTGCCAGCAGCGATGACAGGGGAGAAGAGACCCAGTACTTC.